The clone carrying this TCR beta chain was detected only a few times. This entry belongs to a study of blood T cell repertoires in COVID-19. Study-wide context: Acute and convalescent COVID-19 specimens originated in the United States, Italy and Spain. PBMCs, B-cell-depleted T cells, or T cells were the source of the cDNA or gDNA that made up the material.

Produced via immunoSEQ multiplex PCR; TCRdb's table is partial and in-frame only. The table records roughly 340,000 clones, around 91% of them present only once. Germline loops: CDR1 DFQATT, CDR2 SNEGSKA (reference sequence). With 3 bases removed from V and 8 bases from J, the gap between germline ends came to 8 bases. There are 11 residues in the CDR3. This study enrolled people aged about 18 to 95 from about 26 US geographic areas. Recovered status in Cohort 3 required two negative PCRs, clearance, or symptom resolution. This chain links TRBV20-1 with TRBJ2-1; tentative D call: TRBD2 (5 bases). The sequence was collected from a man between 18 and 35 years old who had recovered from COVID-19. Sequenced: PBMCs or T cells enriched from blood (not recorded which). The CDR3 loop is CSASRGYEQFF. In DNA form, the CDR3 reads TGCAGTGCTAGTCGGGGTTATGAGCAGTTCTTC.